The clone carrying this TCR beta chain was counted a few times. The antigen is undetermined. It was with a sample-barcoded 5' primer and a J-beta primer mix that a second PCR of about 6 to 12 cycles was run. The authors tagged each cDNA molecule using a template-switch adaptor with 12 random nucleotides. TCRdb independently ran MiXCR on the 5' RACE reads; one entry per CDR3 protein. The sample consists of about 780,000 distinct CDR3 sequences, approximately 24% of them appearing once. Extractions gave at least 5.5 micrograms of total RNA per sample. CDR3 length: 14 residues. The germline V gene encodes CDR1 KGHDR and CDR2 SFDVKD. V lost 2 bases and J 2 bases, leaving 7 bases between the germline ends. This record comes from a study of blood T cells in healthy people across ages. Study findings and constraints: Long-lived donors carried more naive CD4+ cells and greater diversity than aged donors.

The same specimen was also included in a second study, on T cells of mothers and their children.

The sample taken for sequencing was blood. The V call is TRBV24-1, the J call TRBJ2-3; D remains ambiguous. The TCR was taken from a boy younger than 18 in good health. The CDR3 protein is CATSDSDHTDTQYF. The CDR3 DNA sequence: TGTGCCACCAGTGATTCAGATCACACAGATACGCAGTATTTT.